This TCR beta chain derives from a study of blood T cells in healthy people across ages. Whole-study findings and limits: Older age went with lower TCR beta diversity per million T cells, in a roughly linear way.

A second roughly 6 to 12 cycle PCR used barcoded and J-beta primers. MiXCR, run by TCRdb on the 5' RACE reads, gives a single entry per CDR3 protein. The sample consists of roughly 800,000 distinct CDR3 sequences, roughly 34% of them appearing once. This clonotype has more than one count but fewer than ten. What it binds is unknown. V shed 8 bases and J 7 bases; nucleotides not matched to a gene: 3. The length of the CDR3 is 13 residues. The V gene's germline CDR1 is SNHLY and CDR2 FYNNEI. The clonotype comes from a man between 18 and 29 years old in good health. The specimen was blood. This chain links TRBV2 with TRBJ1-6; 9 bases map to TRBD1. CDR3 nucleotide sequence: TGTGCCAGCGGGGGACAGGGAAATTCACCCCTCCACTTT. Translation gives CASGGQGNSPLHF.